These T cell receptor beta chains were read from a single sample in a study of cytomegalovirus exposure and HLA in healthy donors. Generated by immunoSEQ multiplex PCR, the TCRdb table keeps only in-frame clones and is missing some. Of approximately 150,000 clones listed, over 60% are singletons. The sequenced material came from PBMCs. These receptors originate from a young woman in good health and CMV-seronegative. Each CDR3 is given with its conserved first and last residue. Fields, in order: CDR3 protein, CDR3 DNA, clone size, D gene, J gene, V gene. The D gene is left open where the match is weak. The size of a clone is reported for some rows only, either as once, few or many, or as a class for expanded clones.

cdr3_aa: CSASSYNEQFF
cdr3_nt: TGCAGTGCTAGCTCGTACAATGAGCAGTTCTTC
clone_size: NA
d_call: NA
j_call: TRBJ2-1
v_call: TRBV20-1

cdr3_aa: CAISESRSRGFEQFF
cdr3_nt: TGTGCCATCAGTGAGTCGAGGTCCCGGGGGTTTGAGCAGTTCTTC
clone_size: NA
d_call: NA
j_call: TRBJ2-1
v_call: TRBV10-3

cdr3_aa: CASSHYEQYF
cdr3_nt: TGTGCCAGCAGCCACTACGAGCAGTACTTC
clone_size: NA
d_call: NA
j_call: TRBJ2-7
v_call: TRBV28

cdr3_aa: CASRDEGGFVNEKLFF
cdr3_nt: TGTGCCAGCAGGGATGAAGGGGGCTTTGTTAATGAAAAACTGTTTTTT
clone_size: NA
d_call: TRBD1
j_call: TRBJ1-4
v_call: TRBV28

cdr3_aa: CASCPGTPNNSPLHF
cdr3_nt: TGTGCCTCTTGCCCCGGGACACCGAATAATTCACCCCTCCACTTT
clone_size: few
d_call: NA
j_call: TRBJ1-6
v_call: TRBV2

cdr3_aa: CASSATNMNTEAFF
cdr3_nt: TGTGCCAGCAGCGCCACAAACATGAACACTGAAGCTTTCTTT
clone_size: NA
d_call: NA
j_call: TRBJ1-1
v_call: TRBV9

cdr3_aa: CATSPGQGTNNEQFF
cdr3_nt: TGTGCCACCAGCCCGGGACAGGGGACTAACAATGAGCAGTTCTTC
clone_size: NA
d_call: TRBD1
j_call: TRBJ2-1
v_call: TRBV15

cdr3_aa: CASSQVVGRSDTQYF
cdr3_nt: TGCGCCAGCAGCCAAGTGGTGGGCCGTTCAGATACGCAGTATTTT
clone_size: once
d_call: NA
j_call: TRBJ2-3
v_call: TRBV4-3

cdr3_aa: CASSQGTGMVPTNEKLFF
cdr3_nt: TGCGCCAGCAGCCAGGGTACAGGGATGGTTCCAACTAATGAAAAACTGTTTTTT
clone_size: NA
d_call: NA
j_call: TRBJ1-4
v_call: TRBV4-1

cdr3_aa: CASSLVRVGGPQHF
cdr3_nt: TGTGCCAGCAGCTTAGTACGGGTAGGAGGACCCCAGCATTTT
clone_size: NA
d_call: NA
j_call: TRBJ1-5
v_call: TRBV7-8

cdr3_aa: CASSPKPGRTEAFF
cdr3_nt: TGTGCCAGCAGCCCCAAGCCGGGTCGGACTGAAGCTTTCTTT
clone_size: NA
d_call: NA
j_call: TRBJ1-1
v_call: TRBV5-6

cdr3_aa: CASSSTEPYEQYF
cdr3_nt: TGTGCCAGCTCATCGACAGAGCCTTACGAGCAGTACTTC
clone_size: NA
d_call: NA
j_call: TRBJ2-7
v_call: TRBV18

cdr3_aa: CASRSGTGGTGELFF
cdr3_nt: TGTGCCAGCAGATCCGGGACAGGGGGCACCGGGGAGCTGTTTTTT
clone_size: NA
d_call: TRBD1
j_call: TRBJ2-2
v_call: TRBV7-6

cdr3_aa: CASRMGHNEKLFF
cdr3_nt: TGTGCCAGCAGGATGGGACATAATGAAAAACTGTTTTTT
clone_size: NA
d_call: NA
j_call: TRBJ1-4
v_call: TRBV6-6

cdr3_aa: CASSATGLRADTQYF
cdr3_nt: TGTGCCAGCAGCGCTACGGGACTAAGGGCAGATACGCAGTATTTT
clone_size: NA
d_call: TRBD2
j_call: TRBJ2-3
v_call: TRBV9

cdr3_aa: CASSLNPGQIFTDTQYF
cdr3_nt: TGTGCCAGCAGCTTGAATCCGGGACAGATTTTTACAGATACGCAGTATTTT
clone_size: few
d_call: TRBD1
j_call: TRBJ2-3
v_call: TRBV5-4

cdr3_aa: CASSLGRNNSPLHF
cdr3_nt: TGTGCCAGCAGCTTGGGCCGTAATAATTCACCCCTCCACTTT
clone_size: once
d_call: NA
j_call: TRBJ1-6
v_call: TRBV7-6

cdr3_aa: CASSPQLAGGYNEQFF
cdr3_nt: TGTGCCAGCAGTCCCCAATTAGCGGGAGGGTACAATGAGCAGTTCTTC
clone_size: NA
d_call: TRBD2
j_call: TRBJ2-1
v_call: TRBV27

cdr3_aa: CASSAQGKVQPQHF
cdr3_nt: TGTGCCAGCAGTGCCCAGGGGAAGGTCCAGCCCCAGCATTTT
clone_size: NA
d_call: NA
j_call: TRBJ1-5
v_call: TRBV6-1

cdr3_aa: CASSLFGDYEQYF
cdr3_nt: TGTGCCAGCAGCTTATTCGGGGACTACGAGCAGTACTTC
clone_size: NA
d_call: NA
j_call: TRBJ2-7
v_call: TRBV11-1

cdr3_aa: CASSLDGAGGPGEQYF
cdr3_nt: TGTGCCAGCAGCTTGGACGGAGCGGGAGGGCCTGGCGAGCAGTACTTC
clone_size: NA
d_call: TRBD2
j_call: TRBJ2-7
v_call: TRBV5-4

cdr3_aa: CASSRLSGGGDYGYTF
cdr3_nt: TGTGCCAGCAGTCGTCTAAGCGGGGGGGGAGACTATGGCTACACCTTC
clone_size: NA
d_call: NA
j_call: TRBJ1-2
v_call: TRBV25-1

cdr3_aa: CASSEQGRNTIYF
cdr3_nt: TGTGCCAGCAGTGAACAGGGAAGAAACACCATATATTTT
clone_size: NA
d_call: NA
j_call: TRBJ1-3
v_call: TRBV25-1

cdr3_aa: CASSLNRDGTDTQYF
cdr3_nt: TGTGCCAGCAGCTTAAACAGGGACGGGACAGATACGCAGTATTTT
clone_size: NA
d_call: NA
j_call: TRBJ2-3
v_call: TRBV11-1

cdr3_aa: CASSYRGVGRETQYF
cdr3_nt: TGTGCCAGCAGTTACCGTGGCGTGGGGAGGGAGACCCAGTACTTC
clone_size: NA
d_call: NA
j_call: TRBJ2-5
v_call: TRBV6-5

cdr3_aa: CASSQGGGFAYEQYF
cdr3_nt: TGTGCCAGCAGCCAAGGGGGAGGGTTCGCCTACGAGCAGTACTTC
clone_size: NA
d_call: TRBD2
j_call: TRBJ2-7
v_call: TRBV4-2

cdr3_aa: CASSVVSGRGNEQFF
cdr3_nt: TGTGCCAGCAGCGTAGTCAGCGGGAGGGGGAATGAGCAGTTCTTC
clone_size: once
d_call: TRBD2
j_call: TRBJ2-1
v_call: TRBV9

cdr3_aa: CASSYATGRTYEQYF
cdr3_nt: TGTGCCAGCAGTTATGCCACAGGGCGAACCTACGAGCAGTACTTC
clone_size: once
d_call: NA
j_call: TRBJ2-7
v_call: TRBV6-5

cdr3_aa: CASSQDQNRDYGYTF
cdr3_nt: TGTGCCAGCAGCCAAGATCAGAACAGGGACTATGGCTACACCTTC
clone_size: NA
d_call: NA
j_call: TRBJ1-2
v_call: TRBV4-2

cdr3_aa: CASTSAIGNTIYF
cdr3_nt: TGTGCCAGCACCTCTGCGATCGGTAACACCATATATTTT
clone_size: NA
d_call: NA
j_call: TRBJ1-3
v_call: TRBV27

cdr3_aa: CAWRRNSGTEAFF
cdr3_nt: TGTGCCTGGCGAAGAAACTCCGGCACTGAAGCTTTCTTT
clone_size: NA
d_call: NA
j_call: TRBJ1-1
v_call: TRBV30

cdr3_aa: CAISPDNQPQHF
cdr3_nt: TGTGCCATCAGTCCAGACAATCAGCCCCAGCATTTT
clone_size: NA
d_call: NA
j_call: TRBJ1-5
v_call: TRBV10-3

cdr3_aa: CASRTGTGGRTGELFF
cdr3_nt: TGTGCCAGCAGAACCGGGACAGGGGGCCGCACCGGGGAGCTGTTTTTT
clone_size: few
d_call: TRBD1
j_call: TRBJ2-2
v_call: TRBV5-4

cdr3_aa: CASSQDRGGVGFF
cdr3_nt: TGTGCCAGCAGCCAAGATAGAGGGGGGGTGGGGTTCTTC
clone_size: NA
d_call: NA
j_call: TRBJ2-1
v_call: TRBV4-2

cdr3_aa: CASSVLYEQYF
cdr3_nt: TGTGCCAGCAGTGTGCTCTACGAGCAGTACTTC
clone_size: few
d_call: NA
j_call: TRBJ2-7
v_call: TRBV2